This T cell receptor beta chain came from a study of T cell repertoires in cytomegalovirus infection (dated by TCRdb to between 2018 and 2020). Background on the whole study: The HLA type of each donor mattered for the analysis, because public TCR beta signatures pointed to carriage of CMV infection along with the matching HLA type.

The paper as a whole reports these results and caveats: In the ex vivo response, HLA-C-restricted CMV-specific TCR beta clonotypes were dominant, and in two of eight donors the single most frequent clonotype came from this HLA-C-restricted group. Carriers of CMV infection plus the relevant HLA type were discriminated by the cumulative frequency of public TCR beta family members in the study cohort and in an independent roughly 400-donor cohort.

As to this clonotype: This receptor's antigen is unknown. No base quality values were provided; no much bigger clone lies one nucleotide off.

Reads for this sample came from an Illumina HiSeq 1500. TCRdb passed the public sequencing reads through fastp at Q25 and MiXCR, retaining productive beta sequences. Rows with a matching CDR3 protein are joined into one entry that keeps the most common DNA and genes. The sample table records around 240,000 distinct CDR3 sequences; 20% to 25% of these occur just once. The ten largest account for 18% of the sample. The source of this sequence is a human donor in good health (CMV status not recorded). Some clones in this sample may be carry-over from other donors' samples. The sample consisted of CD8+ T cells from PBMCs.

The bases read TGCAGCGTCACGGACAGGATCTATGGCTACACCTTC. Its translation reads: CSVTDRIYGYTF. In this chain, TRBV29-1 is recombined with TRBJ1-2; 7 bases in between match TRBD1. Trimmed from V: 6 bases; trimmed from J: 4 bases; junction bases lacking a gene match: 5. As encoded in the germline V gene, CDR1 is SQVTM while CDR2 is ANQGSEA. The CDR3 goes from the cysteine to the phenylalanine over 12 residues. Solely the CDR3 DNA is kept, with 36 bases framed from the first base.